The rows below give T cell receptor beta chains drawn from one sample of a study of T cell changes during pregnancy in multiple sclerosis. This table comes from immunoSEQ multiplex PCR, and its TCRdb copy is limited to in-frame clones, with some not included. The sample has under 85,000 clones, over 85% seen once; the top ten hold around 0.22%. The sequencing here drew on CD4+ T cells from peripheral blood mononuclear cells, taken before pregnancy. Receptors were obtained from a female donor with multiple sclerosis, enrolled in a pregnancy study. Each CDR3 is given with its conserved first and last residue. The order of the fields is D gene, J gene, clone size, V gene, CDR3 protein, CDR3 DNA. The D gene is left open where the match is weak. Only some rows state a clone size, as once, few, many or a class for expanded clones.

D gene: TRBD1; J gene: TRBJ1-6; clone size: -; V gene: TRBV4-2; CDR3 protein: CASSRGTGQGRDSPLHF; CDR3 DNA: TGTGCCAGCAGCCGAGGTACAGGACAGGGGAGGGATTCACCCCTCCACTTT
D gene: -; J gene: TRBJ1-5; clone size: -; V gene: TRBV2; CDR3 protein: CASRITGNQPQHF; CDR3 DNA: TGTGCCAGCAGAATTACAGGCAATCAGCCCCAGCATTTT
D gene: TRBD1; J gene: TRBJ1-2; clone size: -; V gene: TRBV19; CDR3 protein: CASSPDREEGYTF; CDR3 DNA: TGTGCCAGTAGCCCGGACAGGGAAGAGGGCTACACCTTC
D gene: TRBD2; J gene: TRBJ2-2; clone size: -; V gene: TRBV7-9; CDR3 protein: CASRGGLARNTGELFF; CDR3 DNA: TGTGCCAGCAGAGGGGGACTAGCGAGGAACACCGGGGAGCTGTTTTTT
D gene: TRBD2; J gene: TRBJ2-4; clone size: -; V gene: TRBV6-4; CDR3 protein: CASSELAASNIQYF; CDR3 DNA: TGTGCCAGCAGTGAACTAGCGGCTTCAAACATTCAGTACTTC
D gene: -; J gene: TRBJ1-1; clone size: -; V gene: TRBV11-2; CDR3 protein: CASSSWGVGNTEAFF; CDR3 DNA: TGTGCCAGCAGTTCCTGGGGGGTCGGGAACACTGAAGCTTTCTTT
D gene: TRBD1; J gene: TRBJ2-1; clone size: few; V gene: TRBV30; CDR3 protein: CAWSVRRQGRFF; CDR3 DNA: TGTGCCTGGAGTGTACGGAGACAGGGAAGGTTCTTC
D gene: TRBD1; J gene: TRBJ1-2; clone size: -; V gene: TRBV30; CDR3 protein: CAWSVGQGLSSYGYTF; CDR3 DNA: TGTGCCTGGAGTGTAGGACAGGGGCTATCTAGTTATGGCTACACCTTC
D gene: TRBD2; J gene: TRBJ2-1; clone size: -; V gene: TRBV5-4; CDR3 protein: CASSLGLAGGNDEQFF; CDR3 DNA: TGTGCCAGCAGCTTGGGACTAGCGGGAGGGAACGATGAGCAGTTCTTC
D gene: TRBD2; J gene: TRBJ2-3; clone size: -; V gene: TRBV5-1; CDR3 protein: CASSPLTSATDTQYF; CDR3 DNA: TGCGCCAGCTCCCCCCTGACTAGCGCCACAGATACGCAGTATTTT
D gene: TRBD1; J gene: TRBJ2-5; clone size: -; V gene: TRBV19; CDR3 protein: CASSIGGTGDQETQYF; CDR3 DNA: TGTGCCAGTAGTATAGGAGGGACAGGGGACCAAGAGACCCAGTACTTC
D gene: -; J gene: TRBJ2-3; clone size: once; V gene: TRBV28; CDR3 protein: CASSLGQNTQYF; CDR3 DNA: TGTGCCAGCAGTTTAGGGCAGAATACGCAGTATTTT
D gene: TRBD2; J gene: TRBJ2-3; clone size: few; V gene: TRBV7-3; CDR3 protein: CASSLTSGITDTQYF; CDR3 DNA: TGTGCCAGCAGCTTAACTAGCGGGATCACAGATACGCAGTATTTT
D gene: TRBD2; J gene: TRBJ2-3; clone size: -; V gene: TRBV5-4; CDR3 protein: CASSFPAGGKDTQYF; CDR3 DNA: TGTGCCAGCAGCTTTCCGGCGGGAGGGAAAGATACGCAGTATTTT
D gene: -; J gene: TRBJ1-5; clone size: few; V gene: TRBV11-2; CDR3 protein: CASSLGLGANQPQHF; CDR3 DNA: TGTGCCAGCAGCTTAGGGCTGGGGGCAAATCAGCCCCAGCATTTT
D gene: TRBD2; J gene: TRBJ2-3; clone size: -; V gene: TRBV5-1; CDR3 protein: CASSLPGTSGRAGTQYF; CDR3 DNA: TGCGCCAGCAGCCTCCCCGGGACTAGCGGGAGGGCCGGTACGCAGTATTTT
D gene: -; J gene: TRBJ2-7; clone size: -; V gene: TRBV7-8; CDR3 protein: CASSFRQGEQYF; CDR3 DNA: TGTGCCAGCAGCTTCCGTCAGGGCGAGCAGTACTTC
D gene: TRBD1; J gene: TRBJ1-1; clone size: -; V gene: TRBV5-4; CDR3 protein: CASSLGQGMNTEAFF; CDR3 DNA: TGTGCCAGCAGCCTGGGACAGGGAATGAACACTGAAGCTTTCTTT